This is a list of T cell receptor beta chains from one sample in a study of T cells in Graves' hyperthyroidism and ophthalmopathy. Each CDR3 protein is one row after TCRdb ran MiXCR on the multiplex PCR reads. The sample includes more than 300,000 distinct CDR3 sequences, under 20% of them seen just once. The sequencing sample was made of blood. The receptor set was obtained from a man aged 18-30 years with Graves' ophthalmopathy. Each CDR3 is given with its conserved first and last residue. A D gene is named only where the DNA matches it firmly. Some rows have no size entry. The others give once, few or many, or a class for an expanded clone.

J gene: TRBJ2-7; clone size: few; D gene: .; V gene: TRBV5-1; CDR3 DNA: TGCGCCAGCAGCTTGGATAACAGCCTATACGAGCAGTACTTC; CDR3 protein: CASSLDNSLYEQYF
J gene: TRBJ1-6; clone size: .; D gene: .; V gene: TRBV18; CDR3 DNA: TGTGCCAGCTCACCCGCAGGGCGAAATTCACCCCTCCACTTT; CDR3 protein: CASSPAGRNSPLHF
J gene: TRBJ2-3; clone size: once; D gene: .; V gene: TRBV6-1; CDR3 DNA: TGTGCCTGTCGTCCCGGGGGCTTCACAGATACGCAGTATTTT; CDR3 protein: CACRPGGFTDTQYF
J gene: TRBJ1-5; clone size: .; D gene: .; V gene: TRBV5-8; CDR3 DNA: TGTGCCAGCAGCCCCAGCGCAGGCTATAGCAATCAGCCCCAGCATTTT; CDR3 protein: CASSPSAGYSNQPQHF
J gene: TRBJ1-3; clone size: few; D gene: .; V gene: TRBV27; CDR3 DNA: TGTGCCAGCAGTTTAATAGGGGGACCTGGAAGCACCATATATTTT; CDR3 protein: CASSLIGGPGSTIYF
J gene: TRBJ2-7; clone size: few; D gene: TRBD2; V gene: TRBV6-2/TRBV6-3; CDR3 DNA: TGTGCCAGCAGTTACTCGACTAGCGGGGCGGGCGAGCAGTACTTC; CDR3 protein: CASSYSTSGAGEQYF
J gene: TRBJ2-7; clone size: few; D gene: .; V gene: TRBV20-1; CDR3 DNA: TGCAGTGCTAGAGACAAAAGCTCCTACGAGCAGTACTTC; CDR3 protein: CSARDKSSYEQYF
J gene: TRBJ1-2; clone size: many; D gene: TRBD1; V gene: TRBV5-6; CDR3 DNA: TGTGCCAGCAGCTTACAGGGGAGTGGCGGCTACACCTTC; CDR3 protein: CASSLQGSGGYTF
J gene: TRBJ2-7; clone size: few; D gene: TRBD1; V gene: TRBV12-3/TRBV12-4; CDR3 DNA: TGTGCCAGCAGTGCGGGGACAGGGGGGTACGTCTACGAGCAGTACTTC; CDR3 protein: CASSAGTGGYVYEQYF
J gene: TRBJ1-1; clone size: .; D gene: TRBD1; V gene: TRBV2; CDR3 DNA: TGTGCCATCACCCCGGAGGACAGGGGGCTTGAAGCTTTCTTT; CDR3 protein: CAITPEDRGLEAFF
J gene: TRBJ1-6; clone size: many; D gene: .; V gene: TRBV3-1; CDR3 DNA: TGTGCCAGCAGCCAAGAGGGTGGGGGTTCACCCCTCCACTTT; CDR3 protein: CASSQEGGGSPLHF
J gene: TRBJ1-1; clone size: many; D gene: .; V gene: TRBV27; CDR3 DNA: TGTGCCAGCAGTTTCAAGGGCGGGAACACTGAAGCTTTCTTT; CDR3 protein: CASSFKGGNTEAFF
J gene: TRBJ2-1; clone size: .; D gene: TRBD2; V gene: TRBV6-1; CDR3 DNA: TGTGCCAGCAGTGCTCGCAGCGGGGGGGCCCTTTTTAGCTCCTACAATGAGCAGTTCTTC; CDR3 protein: CASSARSGGALFSSYNEQFF
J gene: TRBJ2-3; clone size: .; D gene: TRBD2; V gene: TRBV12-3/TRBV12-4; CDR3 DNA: TGTGCCAGCAGCCCTGTAGCGGGGGGGGGGGATACGCAGTATTTT; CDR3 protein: CASSPVAGGGDTQYF
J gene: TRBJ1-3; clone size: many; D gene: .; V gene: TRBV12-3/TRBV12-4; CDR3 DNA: TGTGCCAGCACCATGGGGAACACCATATATTTT; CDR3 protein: CASTMGNTIYF
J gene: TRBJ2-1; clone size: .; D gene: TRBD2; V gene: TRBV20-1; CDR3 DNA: TGCAGTGCTAGAGATATGCTAGCGGGGTACAATGAGCAGTTCTTC; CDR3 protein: CSARDMLAGYNEQFF
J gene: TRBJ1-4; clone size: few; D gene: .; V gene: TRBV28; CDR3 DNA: TGTGCCAGCAGTTACGGGGTGGATGAAAAACTGTTTTTT; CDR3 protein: CASSYGVDEKLFF
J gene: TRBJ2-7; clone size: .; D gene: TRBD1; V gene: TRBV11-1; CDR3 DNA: TGTGCCAGCAGCCTAGACAGGGGGGAGACATACAATGAGCAGTACTTC; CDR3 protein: CASSLDRGETYNEQYF
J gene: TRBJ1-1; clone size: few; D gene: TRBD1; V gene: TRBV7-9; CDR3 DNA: TGTGCCAGCAGCCCCGGCGGGACAGGGGGCAGAACTGAAGCTTTCTTT; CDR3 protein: CASSPGGTGGRTEAFF
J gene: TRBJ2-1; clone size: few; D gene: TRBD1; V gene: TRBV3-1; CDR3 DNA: TGTGCCAGCAGCTACGACAGGGCGGCTTACAATGAGCAGTTCTTC; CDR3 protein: CASSYDRAAYNEQFF
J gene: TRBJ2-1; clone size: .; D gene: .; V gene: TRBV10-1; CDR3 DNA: TGCGCCGGCAGTGAGTCTCGGGTTAATGAGCAGTTCTTC; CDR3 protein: CAGSESRVNEQFF
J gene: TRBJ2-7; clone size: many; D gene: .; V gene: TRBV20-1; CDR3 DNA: TGCAGTGCTCCTGGCAGGGTATCCTACGAGCAGTACTTC; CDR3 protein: CSAPGRVSYEQYF
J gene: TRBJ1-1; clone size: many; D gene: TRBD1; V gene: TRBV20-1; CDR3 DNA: TGCAGTGCTAGACCCAGCCCAGGGGGCGCCTTCACTGAAGCTTTCTTT; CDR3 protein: CSARPSPGGAFTEAFF
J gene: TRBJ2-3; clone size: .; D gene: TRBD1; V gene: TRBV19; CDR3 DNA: TGTGCCAGTAATAGACAGGGTAGCGCAGATACGCAGTATTTT; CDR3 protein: CASNRQGSADTQYF
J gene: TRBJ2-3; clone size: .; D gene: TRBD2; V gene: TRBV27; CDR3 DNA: TGTGCCAGCAGTCCCCTTGTGACTAGCGGGGGCGCGAGAGATACGCAGTATTTT; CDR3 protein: CASSPLVTSGGARDTQYF
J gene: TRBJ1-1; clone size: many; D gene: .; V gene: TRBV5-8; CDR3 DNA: TGTGCCAGCAGCTCAGGGTTATCCACTGAAGCTTTCTTT; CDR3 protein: CASSSGLSTEAFF
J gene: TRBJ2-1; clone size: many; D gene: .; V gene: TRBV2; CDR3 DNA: TGTGCCAGCAGGGGTCTAACAGTGGCCTACAATGAGCAGTTCTTC; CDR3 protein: CASRGLTVAYNEQFF
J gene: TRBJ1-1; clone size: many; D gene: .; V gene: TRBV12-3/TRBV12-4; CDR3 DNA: TGTGCCAGCAGTACATCCCGGGTGAACACTGAAGCTTTCTTT; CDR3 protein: CASSTSRVNTEAFF
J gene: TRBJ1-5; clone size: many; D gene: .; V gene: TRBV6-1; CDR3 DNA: TGTGCCAGCAGTGAAGAGGGCAGATTGGGCAATCAGCCCCAGCATTTT; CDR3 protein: CASSEEGRLGNQPQHF
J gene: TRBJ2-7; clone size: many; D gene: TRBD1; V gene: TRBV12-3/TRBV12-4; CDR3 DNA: TGTGCCAGCAGCCCGACAGGGGGCCTCGAGCAGTACTTC; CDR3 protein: CASSPTGGLEQYF
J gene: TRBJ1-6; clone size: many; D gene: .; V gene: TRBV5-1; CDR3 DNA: TGCGCCAGCAGCTTGGAGGCAAGTAATTCACCCCTCCACTTT; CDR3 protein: CASSLEASNSPLHF
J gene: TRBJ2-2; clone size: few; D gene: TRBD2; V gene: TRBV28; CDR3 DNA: TGTGCCAGCAGAACCGCGGGGGGTGGGACCGGGGAGCTGTTTTTT; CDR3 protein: CASRTAGGGTGELFF
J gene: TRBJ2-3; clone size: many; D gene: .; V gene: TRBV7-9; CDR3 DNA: TGTGCCAGCAGCAAATCGGGACCCGGATGGGGATCGCAGTATTTT; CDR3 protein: CASSKSGPGWGSQYF
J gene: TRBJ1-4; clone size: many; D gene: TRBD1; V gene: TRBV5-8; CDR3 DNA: TGTGCCAGCACCCGACAGGGACCCGAAAAACTGTTTTTT; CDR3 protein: CASTRQGPEKLFF
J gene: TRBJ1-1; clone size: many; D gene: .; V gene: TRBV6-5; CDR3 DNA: TGTGCCAGCAGTTACTCGAGCGGGGGTATTACAAACACTGAAGCTTTCTTT; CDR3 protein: CASSYSSGGITNTEAFF
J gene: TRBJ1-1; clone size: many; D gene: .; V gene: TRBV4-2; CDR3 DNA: TGTGCCAGCAGCAGCCCGGGCTCCCTAAGGGACACTGAAGCTTTCTTT; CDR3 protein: CASSSPGSLRDTEAFF
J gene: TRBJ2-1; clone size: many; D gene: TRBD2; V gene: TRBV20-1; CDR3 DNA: TGCAGGGGGACTAGCGGGGGGACCCCTAATGAGCAGTTCTTC; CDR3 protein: CRGTSGGTPNEQFF
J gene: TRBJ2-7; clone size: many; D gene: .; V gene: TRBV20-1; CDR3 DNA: TGCAGTGCTCCAGCCCAGGACGGCTCCTACGAGCAGTACTTC; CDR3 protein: CSAPAQDGSYEQYF
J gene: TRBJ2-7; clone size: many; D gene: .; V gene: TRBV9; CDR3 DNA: TGTGCCAGCAGCGTAACCCCCGGGGGGCTGGGGTATGAGCAGTACTTC; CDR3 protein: CASSVTPGGLGYEQYF
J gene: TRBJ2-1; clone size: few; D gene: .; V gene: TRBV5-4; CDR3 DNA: TGTGCCAGCAGCGAAGGAGGGTACTCCTACAATGAGCAGTTCTTC; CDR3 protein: CASSEGGYSYNEQFF
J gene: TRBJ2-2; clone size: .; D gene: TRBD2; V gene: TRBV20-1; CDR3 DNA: TGCAGTGCTAGAGACAGCGGGGGGACGAACACCGGGGAGCTGTTTTTT; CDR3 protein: CSARDSGGTNTGELFF
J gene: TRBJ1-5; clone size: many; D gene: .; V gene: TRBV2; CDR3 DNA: TGTGCCAGCAGAGGGGGTGGCTCCGCTCAGCCCCAGCATTTT; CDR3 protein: CASRGGGSAQPQHF
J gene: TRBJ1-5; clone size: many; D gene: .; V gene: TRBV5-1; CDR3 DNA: TGCGCCAGCAGCGGCGGGGGCAGCAATCAGCCCCAGCATTTT; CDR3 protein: CASSGGGSNQPQHF
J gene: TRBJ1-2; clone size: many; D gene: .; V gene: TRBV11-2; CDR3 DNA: TGTGCCAGCAGCTTAATCAGGGACCAGGGTCAGGGACTTCATGGCTACACCTTC; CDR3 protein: CASSLIRDQGQGLHGYTF
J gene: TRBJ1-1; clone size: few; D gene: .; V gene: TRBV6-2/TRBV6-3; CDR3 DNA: TGTGCCAGCAGTTACGGAAGGTACACTGAAGCTTTCTTT; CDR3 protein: CASSYGRYTEAFF
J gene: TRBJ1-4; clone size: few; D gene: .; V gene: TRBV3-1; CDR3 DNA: TGTGCCAGCAGCCCTTCCCGAACAGGGTGGAATGAAAAACTGTTTTTT; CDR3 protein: CASSPSRTGWNEKLFF
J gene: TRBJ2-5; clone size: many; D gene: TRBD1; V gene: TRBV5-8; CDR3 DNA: TGTGCCAGCAGCTTGAAGAGGACAGGGGAGACCCAGTACTTC; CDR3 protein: CASSLKRTGETQYF
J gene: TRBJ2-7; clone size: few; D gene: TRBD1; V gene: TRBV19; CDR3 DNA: TGTGCCAGTAGTACGACAGGGGGCCTTTACGAGCAGTACTTC; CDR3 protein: CASSTTGGLYEQYF
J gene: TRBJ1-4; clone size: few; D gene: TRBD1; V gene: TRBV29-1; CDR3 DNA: TGCAGCGTCGCCCGGACAGGGGGGTATGAAAAACTGTTTTTT; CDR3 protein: CSVARTGGYEKLFF
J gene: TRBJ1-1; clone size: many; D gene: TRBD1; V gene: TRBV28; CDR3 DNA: TGTGCCGGGAAGGGACAGGGGGTGAACACTGAAGCTTTCTTT; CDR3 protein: CAGKGQGVNTEAFF
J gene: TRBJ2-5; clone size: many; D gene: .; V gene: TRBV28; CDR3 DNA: TGTGCCAGCAGTATTAGCGAGAGGGGAGACCAAGAGACCCAGTACTTC; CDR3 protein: CASSISERGDQETQYF
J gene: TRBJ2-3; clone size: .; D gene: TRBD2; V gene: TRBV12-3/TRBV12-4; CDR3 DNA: TGTGCCAGCAGCACACCCATAGCGGGGGGGATCCACACAGATACGCAGTATTTT; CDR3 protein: CASSTPIAGGIHTDTQYF
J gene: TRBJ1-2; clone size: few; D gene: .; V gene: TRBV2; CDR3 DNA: TGTGCCAGCAGTTACGACAGCAGTTCTGGCTACACCTTC; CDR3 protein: CASSYDSSSGYTF
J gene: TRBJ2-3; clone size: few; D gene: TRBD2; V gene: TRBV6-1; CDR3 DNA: TGTGCCAGCAGGCCGACTAGCGGGGGGGAGGGTACGCAGTATTTT; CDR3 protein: CASRPTSGGEGTQYF
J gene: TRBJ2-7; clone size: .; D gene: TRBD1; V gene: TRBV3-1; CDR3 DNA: TGTGCCAGCAGCTTCGGACAGGGAGGGCAGTACTTC; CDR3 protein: CASSFGQGGQYF
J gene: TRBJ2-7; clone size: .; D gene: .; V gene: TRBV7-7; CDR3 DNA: TGTGCTAGCAGCCCGCTCAGGGAGGGGGGCGAGCAGTACTTC; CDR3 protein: CASSPLREGGEQYF
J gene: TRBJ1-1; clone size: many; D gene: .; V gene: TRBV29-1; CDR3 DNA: TGCAGCGTGGAGACACTCGTCACTGAAGCTTTCTTT; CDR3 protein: CSVETLVTEAFF